The 11 T cell receptor beta chains listed next were all sequenced from one sample in a study of shared clonotypes between healthy human individuals. The assay was immunoSEQ multiplex PCR, and TCRdb's table has in-frame clones only and misses some. The sample records some 580,000 clones, 98% being singletons. Selected positively for CCR7 and CD45RO-negative, naive CD8 cells excluded terminally differentiated effector memory CD45RA+ cells. Sequencing was done on a sample of naive CD8+ T cells sorted from blood. Receptor source: a man in his thirties or forties in good health.

This clone was seen a single time. The chain employs TRBV6-6 and TRBJ1-4; D remains ambiguous. This CDR3 comprises 11 residues. CDR1 and CDR2 (germline): MNHNY, SVGAGI (reference sequence). V lost 2 bases and J lost 8, with 3 bases in between. CDR3: CASSYSEKLFF. In DNA form, the CDR3 reads TGTGCCAGCAGTTACAGCGAAAAACTGTTTTTT.

The chain has TRBV29-1 and TRBJ2-1, with 7 nucleotides matching TRBD2. With 2 bases clipped from V and 5 bases from J, the junction kept 9 bases outside the gene matches. In germline, CDR1 is SQVTM, CDR2 ANQGSEA. CDR3 length equals 15 residues. As DNA, the CDR3 is TGCAGCGTTGAACAGAGTGGGAGGGAAAACAATGAGCAGTTCTTC. Protein: CSVEQSGRENNEQFF.

This clone was counted once. This rearrangement joins TRBV9 to TRBJ2-3; 8 positions match TRBD2. This CDR3 contains 15 residues. Germline V CDR1 and CDR2: SGDLS, YYNGEE. The V and J ends lost 3 bases and 5 bases, in that order; junction bases with no gene match: 8. CDR3 bases: TGTGCCAGCAGCGAAAGCGGGAGTATAGGAGATACGCAGTATTTT. This translates into CASSESGSIGDTQYF.

This chain connects TRBV11-2 to TRBJ2-3, with D possibly matching TRBD2 (6 bases). The CDR3 extends over 15 amino acids. V gave up 5 bases and J gave up 2 bases, with 14 bases separating them. Germline assignment: CDR1 SGHAT and CDR2 FQNNGV. This chain's CDR3 is CASSPGERYTDTQYF. The CDR3 DNA reads as TGTGCCAGCAGCCCGGGGGAGCGCTACACAGATACGCAGTATTTT.

Points on this clone: This CDR3 is also generated by other DNA sequences in the sample. The rearrangement links TRBV9 to TRBJ2-2; no clear D gene. This CDR3 comprises 12 residues. Trimming cost V 4 bases and J 1 base, with 2 bases left between them. Germline values: CDR1 SGDLS, CDR2 YYNGEE. This CDR3 is CASSQNTGELFF. Written as DNA, the CDR3 is TGTGCCAGCAGCCAGAACACCGGGGAGCTGTTTTTT.

The rearrangement joins TRBV2 to TRBJ1-2, with TRBD1 matching over 9 bases. J was trimmed by 4 bases and V by 3 bases; bases with no gene match: 3. The length of the CDR3 is 14 residues. CDR1 and CDR2 from the germline V gene are SNHLY and FYNNEI. CDR3 bases: TGTGCCAGCAGTGAGACAGGGGGATCCTATGGCTACACCTTC. Encoded protein: CASSETGGSYGYTF. Combining the CDR3 with reference TRBV2 and TRBJ1-2 gives the whole variable domain EPEVTQTPSHQVTQMGQEVILRCVPISNHLYFYWYRQILGQKVEFLVSFYNNEISEKSEIFDDQFSVERPDGSNFTLKIRSTKLEDSAMYFCASSETGGSYGYTFGSGTRLTVV.

This chain uses TRBV6-1 with TRBJ1-5; a possible D gene is TRBD1 (5 bases). From germline, CDR1 is MNHNS and CDR2 SASEGT. CDR3 length equals 14 residues. Trimming pared 8 bases from V and 6 bases from J, leaving 17 bases between. The CDR3 nucleotides read TGTGCCAGCCTCCAAGGGGAGGCAAGTCAGCCCCAGCATTTT. It encodes CASLQGEASQPQHF.

The chain links TRBV6-5 to TRBJ2-2; no clear D. This CDR3 contains 13 residues. Trimming took 2 bases from V and 4 from J, leaving 5 bases between them. CDR1 is MNHEY and CDR2 is SVGAGI in the germline V gene. CDR3 loop: CASSYGVTGELFF. CDR3 in DNA: TGTGCCAGCAGTTACGGGGTCACCGGGGAGCTGTTTTTT.

Only one count was recorded for this clone. V is TRBV27 and J is TRBJ2-7; possible D gene TRBD1, 6 bases. The length of the CDR3 is 13 residues. Trimming pared 3 bases from V and 2 bases from J, leaving 8 bases between. Germline V gene lookup returns CDR1 MNHEY and CDR2 SMNVEV (reference sequence). In DNA, the CDR3 is TGTGCCAGCAGTTTCCGGGACACCTACGAGCAGTACTTC. It translates to CASSFRDTYEQYF.

The V call is TRBV7-9, the J call TRBJ2-7; D call uncertain. Germline assignment: CDR1 SEHNR and CDR2 FQNEAQ (reference sequence). The CDR3 totals 14 residues. V was shortened by 5 bases and J by 4 bases, with 15 bases between the two germline ends. CDR3 DNA: TGTGCCAGCAGCACTACCGAGACACCGTACGAGCAGTACTTC. Translated: CASSTTETPYEQYF.

The V gene is TRBV14, the J gene TRBJ1-2; the D is unclear. V shed 4 bases and J shed 4 bases, with 7 bases lying between them. Germline lookup yields CDR1 SGHDN and CDR2 FVKESK. The CDR3 is made up of 12 amino acids. The CDR3 here is CASSLRLYGYTF. The DNA of the CDR3 is TGTGCCAGCAGCCTGCGCCTCTATGGCTACACCTTC.